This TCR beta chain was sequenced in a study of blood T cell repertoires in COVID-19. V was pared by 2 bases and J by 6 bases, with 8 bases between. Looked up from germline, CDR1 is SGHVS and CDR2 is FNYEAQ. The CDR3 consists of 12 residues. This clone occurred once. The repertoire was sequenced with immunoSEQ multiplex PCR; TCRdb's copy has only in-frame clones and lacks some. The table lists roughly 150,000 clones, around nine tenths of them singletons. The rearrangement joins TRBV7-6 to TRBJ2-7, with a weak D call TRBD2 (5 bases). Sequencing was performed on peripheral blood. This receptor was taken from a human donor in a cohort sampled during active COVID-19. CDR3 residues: CASSLPGGEQYF. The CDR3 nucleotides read TGTGCCAGCAGCTTACCAGGAGGCGAGCAGTACTTC.